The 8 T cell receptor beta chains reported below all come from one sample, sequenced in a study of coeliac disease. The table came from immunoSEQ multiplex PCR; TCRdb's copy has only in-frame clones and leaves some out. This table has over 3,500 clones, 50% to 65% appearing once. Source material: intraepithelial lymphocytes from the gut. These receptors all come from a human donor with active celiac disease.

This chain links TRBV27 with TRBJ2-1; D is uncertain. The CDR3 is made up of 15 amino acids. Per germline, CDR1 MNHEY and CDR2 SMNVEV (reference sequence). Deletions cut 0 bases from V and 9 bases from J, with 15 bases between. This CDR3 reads CASSLSGPLDFEQFF. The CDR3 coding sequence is TGTGCCAGCAGTTTATCTGGCCCCCTCGATTTTGAGCAGTTCTTC.

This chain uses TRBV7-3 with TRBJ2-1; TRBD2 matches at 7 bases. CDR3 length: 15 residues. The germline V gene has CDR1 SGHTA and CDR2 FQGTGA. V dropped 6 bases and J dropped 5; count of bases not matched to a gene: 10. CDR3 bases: TGTGCCAGCAGTCTGAGCGGGGTCCATGACAATGAGCAGTTCTTC. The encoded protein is CASSLSGVHDNEQFF. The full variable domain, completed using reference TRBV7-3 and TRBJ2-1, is GAGVSQTPSNKVTEKGKYVELRCDPISGHTALYWYRQSLGQGPEFLIYFQGTGAADDSGLPNDRFFAVRPEGSVSTLKIQRTERGDSAVYLCASSLSGVHDNEQFFGPGTRLTVL.

The CDR3 region is CASSYPGLAVYEQYF. The CDR3 coding sequence is TGTGCCAGCAGTTATCCGGGACTAGCGGTCTACGAGCAGTACTTC. V gene TRBV27 combines with J gene TRBJ2-7, with 11 bases fitting TRBD2. Trimming cost V 4 bases and J 3 bases; bases outside gene matches: 5. This CDR3 is 15 amino acids long. Germline loops: CDR1 MNHEY, CDR2 SMNVEV (reference sequence).

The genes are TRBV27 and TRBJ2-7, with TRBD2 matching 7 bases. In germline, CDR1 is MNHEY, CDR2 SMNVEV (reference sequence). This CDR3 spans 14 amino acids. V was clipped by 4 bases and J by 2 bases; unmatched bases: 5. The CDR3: CASSSRLATYEQYF. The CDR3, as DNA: TGTGCCAGCAGTTCCAGACTAGCCACCTACGAGCAGTACTTC.

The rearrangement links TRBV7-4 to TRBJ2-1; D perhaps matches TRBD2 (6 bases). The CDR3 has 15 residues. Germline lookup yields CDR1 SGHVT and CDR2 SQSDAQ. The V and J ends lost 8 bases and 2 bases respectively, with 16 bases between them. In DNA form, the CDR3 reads TGTGCCAGCCTCCCTAACAGCGGGCCCTACAATGAGCAGTTCTTC. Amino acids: CASLPNSGPYNEQFF.

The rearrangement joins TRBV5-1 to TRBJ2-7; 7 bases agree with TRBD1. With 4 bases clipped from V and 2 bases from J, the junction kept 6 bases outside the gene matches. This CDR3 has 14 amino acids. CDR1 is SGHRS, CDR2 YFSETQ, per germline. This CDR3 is CASSSDRDPYEQYF. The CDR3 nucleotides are TGCGCCAGCAGCAGCGACAGGGATCCCTACGAGCAGTACTTC.

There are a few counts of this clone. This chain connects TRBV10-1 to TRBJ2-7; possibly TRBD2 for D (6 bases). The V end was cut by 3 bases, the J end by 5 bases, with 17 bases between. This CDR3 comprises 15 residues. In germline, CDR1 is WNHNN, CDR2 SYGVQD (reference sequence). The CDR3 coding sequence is TGCGCCAGCAGTGAATGGGACTCTCCACCCCACGAGCAGTACTTC. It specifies CASSEWDSPPHEQYF.

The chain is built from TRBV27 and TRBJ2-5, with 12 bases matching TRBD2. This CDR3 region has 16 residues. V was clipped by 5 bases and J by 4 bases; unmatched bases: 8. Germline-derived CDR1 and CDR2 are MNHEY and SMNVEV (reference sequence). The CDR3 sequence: CASSPRLAGVPETQYF. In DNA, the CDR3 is TGTGCCAGCAGTCCCCGACTAGCGGGAGTCCCAGAGACCCAGTACTTC.